Below are 8 T cell receptor beta chains sequenced from a single sample in a study of T cells after yellow fever vaccination. TCRdb ran MiXCR on the 5' RACE reads and lists one entry per CDR3 protein. The table includes a few hundred thousand distinct CDR3 sequences, less than 20% detected once. The specimen comprised PBMCs, sampled 15 days after the yellow fever booster vaccination. All receptors derive from a man aged 25-45 years who received the YFV17D yellow fever vaccine.

This clonotype appeared a few times. V usage is TRBV11-1 and J usage is TRBJ2-1, with no clear D. Looked up from germline, CDR1 is SGHAT and CDR2 is FQDESV (reference sequence). The ends were cut back, 4 bases at V and 10 bases at J, with 14 bases in the middle. The CDR3 contains 13 residues. CDR3 sequence: CASSSGPTREQFF. Written as DNA, the CDR3 is TGTGCCAGCAGCTCCGGCCCGACTCGGGAGCAGTTCTTC.

The J gene is TRBJ2-7, the V gene TRBV7-2; 10 positions match TRBD2. This CDR3 has 16 amino acids. From germline, CDR1 is SGHTA and CDR2 FQGNSA. The ends lost 4 bases at V and 2 bases at J; junction bases unmatched: 8. The CDR3 reads CASSSSGTSEPYEQYF. In DNA form, the CDR3 reads TGTGCCAGCAGCTCTTCCGGGACTAGCGAACCCTACGAGCAGTACTTC.

This clonotype appeared a few times. The V and J genes are TRBV20-1 and TRBJ2-7, with 8 bases that match TRBD2. V trimming: 4 bases; J trimming: 2 bases; junction bases outside the gene matches: 4. The CDR3 is 13 residues long. Germline V lookup: CDR1 DFQATT, CDR2 SNEGSKA (reference sequence). This CDR3 reads CSAIWREAYEQYF. The CDR3 DNA is TGCAGTGCTATCTGGCGGGAGGCCTACGAGCAGTACTTC.

This rearrangement joins TRBV20-1 to TRBJ2-7; D might be TRBD1 or TRBD2, each matching 6 bases. The ends were cut back, 2 bases at V and 3 bases at J, with 14 bases in the middle. The CDR3 spans 14 residues. Per the germline V gene, CDR1 is DFQATT and CDR2 is SNEGSKA (reference sequence). The CDR3 loop reads CSARYIGGNYEQYF. In DNA form, the CDR3 reads TGCAGTGCTAGATACATCGGGGGCAACTACGAGCAGTACTTC.

This clonotype has at least ten counts. The chain carries TRBV12-3 or TRBV12-4 and TRBJ2-1, with D hard to call. The CDR3 runs 12 residues. The V gene lost 6 bases and the J gene lost 5 bases, with 8 bases spanning the gap. CDR3 amino acids: CASSLLHNEQFF. For the CDR3, the DNA is TGTGCCAGCAGCCTTCTACACAATGAGCAGTTCTTC.

The chain employs TRBV6-2 or TRBV6-3 and TRBJ2-2; a weak D match, TRBD2 (5 bases). V lost 2 bases to trimming and J lost 5 bases, with 12 bases between them. Per germline, CDR1 MNHEY and CDR2 SVGEGT. The CDR3 is 15 amino acids. The DNA for the CDR3 is TGTGCCAGCAGTTACGAGGGCAGCCCTACCGGGGAGCTGTTTTTT. Translated, it gives CASSYEGSPTGELFF.

J is TRBJ2-7 and V is TRBV12-3 or TRBV12-4; 13 positions match TRBD2. The V segment lost 3 bases and the J segment 3 bases; nucleotides outside the gene matches: 8. CDR3 length: 17 residues. In DNA form, the CDR3 reads TGTGCCAGCAGTTTCGTGACTAGCGGGAGGTCTGGCTACGAGCAGTACTTC. Protein product: CASSFVTSGRSGYEQYF.

The chain combines TRBV20-1 with TRBJ2-7; tentative D call: TRBD1 (6 bases). In germline, CDR1 is DFQATT, CDR2 SNEGSKA (reference sequence). The CDR3 is made up of 14 amino acids. With 6 bases removed from V and 2 bases from J, the gap between germline ends came to 17 bases. CDR3 nucleotides: TGCAGTGCCCCCGCCGTGACAGGAACCTACGAGCAGTACTTC. It is translated as CSAPAVTGTYEQYF.